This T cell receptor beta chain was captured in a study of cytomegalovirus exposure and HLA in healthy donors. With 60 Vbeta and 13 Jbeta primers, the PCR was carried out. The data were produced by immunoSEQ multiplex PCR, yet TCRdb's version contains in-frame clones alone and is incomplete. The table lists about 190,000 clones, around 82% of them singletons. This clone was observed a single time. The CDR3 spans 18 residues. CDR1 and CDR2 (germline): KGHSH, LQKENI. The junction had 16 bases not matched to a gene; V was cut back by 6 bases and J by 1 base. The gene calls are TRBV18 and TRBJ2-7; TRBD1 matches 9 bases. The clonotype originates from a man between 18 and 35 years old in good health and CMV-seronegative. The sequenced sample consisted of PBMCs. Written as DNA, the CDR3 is TGTGCCAGCTCGCGCTTAACTCCCACCGGGACAGGGTCCTACGAGCAGTACTTC. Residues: CASSRLTPTGTGSYEQYF.